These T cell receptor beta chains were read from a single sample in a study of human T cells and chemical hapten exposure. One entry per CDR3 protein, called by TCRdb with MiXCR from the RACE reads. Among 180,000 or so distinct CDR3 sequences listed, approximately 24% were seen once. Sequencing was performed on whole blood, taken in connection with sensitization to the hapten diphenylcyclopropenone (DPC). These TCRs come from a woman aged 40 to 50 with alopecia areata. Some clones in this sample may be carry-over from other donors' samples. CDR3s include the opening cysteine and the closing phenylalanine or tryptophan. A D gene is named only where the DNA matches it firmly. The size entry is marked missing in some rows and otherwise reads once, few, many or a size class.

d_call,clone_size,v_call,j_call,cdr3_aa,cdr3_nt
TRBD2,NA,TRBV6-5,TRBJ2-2,CASSYGTSGPRELFF,TGTGCCAGCAGTTACGGGACTAGCGGTCCCCGGGAGCTGTTTTTT
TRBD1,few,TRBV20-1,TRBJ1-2,CSALLGQGARGYTF,TGCAGTGCTTTGCTGGGACAGGGGGCGCGTGGCTACACCTTC
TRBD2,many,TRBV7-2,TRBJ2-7,CASSLGTGLAAYEQYF,TGTGCCAGCAGCTTAGGGACGGGGCTAGCGGCCTACGAGCAGTACTTC
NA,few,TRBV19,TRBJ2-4,CASTEDEGGLFIQYF,TGTGCCAGTACCGAGGATGAGGGAGGATTGTTCATTCAGTACTTC
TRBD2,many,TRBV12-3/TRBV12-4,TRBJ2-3,CASQPRREKDTQYF,TGTGCCAGCCAACCCAGGCGGGAGAAAGATACGCAGTATTTT
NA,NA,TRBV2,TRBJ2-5,CASSEGETQYF,TGTGCCAGCAGTGAAGGAGAGACCCAGTACTTC
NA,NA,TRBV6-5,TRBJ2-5,CASSHREETQYF,TGTGCCAGCAGTCACAGGGAAGAGACCCAGTACTTC
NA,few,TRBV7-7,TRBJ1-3,CASSPMGGSGNTIYF,TGTGCTAGCAGCCCGATGGGAGGGTCTGGAAACACCATATATTTT
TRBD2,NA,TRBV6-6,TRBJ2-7,CASSSASSGREGSEQYF,TGTGCCAGCAGTTCAGCTTCTAGCGGGAGGGAGGGAAGCGAGCAGTACTTC
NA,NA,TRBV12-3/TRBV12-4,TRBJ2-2,CASSLQADTGELFF,TGTGCCAGCAGTTTACAAGCGGACACCGGGGAGCTGTTTTTT
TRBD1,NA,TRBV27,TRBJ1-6,CASRWDSTYNSPLHF,TGTGCCAGCAGATGGGACAGCACCTATAATTCACCCCTCCACTTT
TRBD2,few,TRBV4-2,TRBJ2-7,CASSQVAQEGLAGFYEQYF,TGTGCCAGCAGCCAAGTGGCTCAGGAAGGGCTAGCGGGATTCTACGAGCAGTACTTC
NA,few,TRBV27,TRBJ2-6,CASSLWGSGANVLTF,TGTGCCAGCAGTTTATGGGGGTCTGGGGCCAACGTCCTGACTTTC
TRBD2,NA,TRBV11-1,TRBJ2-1,CASSRLAGIDEQFF,TGTGCCAGCAGCAGACTAGCGGGAATCGATGAGCAGTTCTTC
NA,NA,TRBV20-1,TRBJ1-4,CSAPNAEGRSTNEKLFF,TGCAGTGCCCCCAATGCGGAAGGCCGATCAACTAATGAAAAACTGTTTTTT
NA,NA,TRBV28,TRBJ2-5,CASSPVGSETQYF,TGTGCCAGCAGTCCGGTGGGATCCGAGACCCAGTACTTC
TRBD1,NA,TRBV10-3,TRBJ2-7,CAISTGQGSAYEQYF,TGTGCCATCAGTACGGGACAGGGGAGCGCCTACGAGCAGTACTTC
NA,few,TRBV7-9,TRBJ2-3,CASSSRGTVTYTQYF,TGTGCCAGCAGCTCCAGGGGGACTGTCACATATACGCAGTATTTT
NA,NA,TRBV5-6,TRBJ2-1,CASTLKYEQFF,TGTGCCAGCACCCTAAAGTATGAGCAGTTCTTC
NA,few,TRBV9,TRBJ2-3,CASSSLSSTDTQYF,TGTGCCAGCAGCTCACTTTCTAGCACAGATACGCAGTATTTT